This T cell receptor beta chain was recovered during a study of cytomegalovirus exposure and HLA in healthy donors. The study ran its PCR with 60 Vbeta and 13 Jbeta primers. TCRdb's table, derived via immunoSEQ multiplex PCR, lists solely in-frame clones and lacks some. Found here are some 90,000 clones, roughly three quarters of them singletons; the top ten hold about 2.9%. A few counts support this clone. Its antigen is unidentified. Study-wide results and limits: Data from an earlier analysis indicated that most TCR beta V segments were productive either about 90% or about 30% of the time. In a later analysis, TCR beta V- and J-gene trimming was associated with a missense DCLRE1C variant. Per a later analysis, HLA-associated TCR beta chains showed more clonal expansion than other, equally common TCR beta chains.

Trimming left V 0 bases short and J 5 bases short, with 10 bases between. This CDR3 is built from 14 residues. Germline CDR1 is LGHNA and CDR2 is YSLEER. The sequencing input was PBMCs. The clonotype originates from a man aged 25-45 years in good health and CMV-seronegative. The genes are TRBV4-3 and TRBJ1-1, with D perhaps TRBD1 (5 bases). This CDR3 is CASSQERGWTEAFF. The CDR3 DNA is TGCGCCAGCAGCCAAGAAAGGGGTTGGACTGAAGCTTTCTTT.